This T cell receptor (beta chain) is from a study of T cells after yellow fever vaccination. Study background: Preparation of fractions with low cell numbers was performed using SMART-Seq v4 Ultra Low Input.

The authors made TCR cDNA by 5'RACE template switching, adding a universal primer site and UMIs. TCRdb independently ran MiXCR on the 5' RACE reads; one entry per CDR3 protein. Of about 13,000 distinct CDR3 sequences listed, roughly 4.6% are singletons. Study-wide points: Bulk-population clonotypes that are abundant could appear as contaminants in FACS-sorted repertoires.

At least ten counts were recorded for this clonotype. The germline V gene has CDR1 SGHKS and CDR2 YYEKEE (reference sequence). CDR3 length: 16 residues. V shed 0 bases and J 4 bases; nucleotides not matched to a gene: 7. The material sequenced was PBMCs, either bulk or a sorted T-cell subset (CD4+, CD8+, memory, or dextramer-sorted; not recorded which), taken 45 days after the yellow fever booster vaccination. The chain carries TRBV5-5 and TRBJ2-3; 8 bases are shared with TRBD2. The receptor was derived from a man under 40 who received the YFV17D yellow fever vaccine. This CDR3 is CASSLGQRELADTQYF. CDR3 sequence (DNA): TGTGCCAGCAGCTTGGGGCAGCGGGAGTTGGCAGATACGCAGTATTTT.